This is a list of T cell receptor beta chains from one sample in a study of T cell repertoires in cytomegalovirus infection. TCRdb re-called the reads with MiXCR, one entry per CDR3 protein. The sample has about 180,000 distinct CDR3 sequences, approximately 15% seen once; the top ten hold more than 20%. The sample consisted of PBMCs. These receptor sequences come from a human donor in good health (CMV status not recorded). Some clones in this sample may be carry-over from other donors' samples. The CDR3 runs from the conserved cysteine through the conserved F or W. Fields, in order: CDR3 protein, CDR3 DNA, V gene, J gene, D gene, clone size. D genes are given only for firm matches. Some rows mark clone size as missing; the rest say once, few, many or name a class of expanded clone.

CAIRDFYNEQFF	TGTGCCATCAGGGACTTCTACAATGAGCAGTTCTTC	TRBV10-3	TRBJ2-1	-	many
CSAPTSGEEQFF	TGCAGTGCCCCGACTAGCGGTGAGGAGCAGTTCTTC	TRBV20-1	TRBJ2-1	TRBD2	many
CASSIRLAGFIGELFF	TGTGCCAGTAGTATACGGCTAGCGGGATTTATCGGGGAGCTGTTTTTT	TRBV19	TRBJ2-2	TRBD2	few
CASSVIGELFF	TGTGCCAGCAGTGTTATCGGGGAGCTGTTTTTT	TRBV2	TRBJ2-2	-	-
CASSAGQGAGGANVLTF	TGTGCCAGCAGCGCCGGACAGGGGGCAGGTGGGGCCAACGTCCTGACTTTC	TRBV7-9	TRBJ2-6	TRBD1	many
CASSQGQETQYF	TGTGCCAGTTCTCAGGGACAAGAGACCCAGTACTTC	TRBV28	TRBJ2-5	-	-
CASSQRLSGNTIYF	TGTGCCAGCAGCCAAAGGCTCTCTGGAAACACCATATATTTT	TRBV7-9	TRBJ1-3	-	many
CAISESIVGTGGFDAYNEQFF	TGTGCCATCAGTGAGTCGATTGTCGGGACAGGGGGCTTTGATGCCTACAATGAGCAGTTCTTC	TRBV10-3	TRBJ2-1	TRBD1	few
CASSFYREKELFF	TGCGCCAGCAGCTTCTACAGGGAAAAGGAGCTGTTTTTT	TRBV5-1	TRBJ2-2	-	few
CASSLGGVGYEQYF	TGTGCCAGCAGCTTAGGGGGCGTCGGCTACGAGCAGTACTTC	TRBV7-2	TRBJ2-7	-	many
CASSPFRTGANVLTF	TGTGCCAGCAGCCCCTTTCGGACTGGGGCCAACGTCCTGACTTTC	TRBV27	TRBJ2-6	-	few
CSVVGGGLAGSPYNEQFF	TGCAGCGTTGTAGGGGGGGGACTAGCGGGGTCCCCCTACAATGAGCAGTTCTTC	TRBV29-1	TRBJ2-1	TRBD2	few
CAIRDRGVLTEAFF	TGTGCCATCAGGGACAGGGGCGTCCTCACTGAAGCTTTCTTT	TRBV10-3	TRBJ1-1	TRBD1	-
CASSLGGVTNIQYF	TGTGCCAGCAGCTTAGGAGGGGTCACAAACATTCAGTACTTC	TRBV7-9	TRBJ2-4	-	few
CASSYYSDSGANVLTF	TGCGCCAGCAGCTACTACAGTGATTCTGGGGCCAACGTCCTGACTTTC	TRBV5-1	TRBJ2-6	-	-
CASSSTGGRGTEAFF	TGTGCCAGCAGTTCAACAGGGGGCAGGGGCACTGAAGCTTTCTTT	TRBV7-2	TRBJ1-1	TRBD1	many
CATSKGLDGYTF	TGTGCCACCAGCAAGGGACTGGATGGCTACACCTTC	TRBV15	TRBJ1-2	-	few
CASSRGGPLEQYF	TGTGCCAGCTCCCGCGGGGGACCCCTCGAGCAGTACTTC	TRBV18	TRBJ2-7	TRBD2	few
CASSLVRPDTEAFF	TGCGCCAGCAGCTTGGTACGGCCCGACACTGAAGCTTTCTTT	TRBV5-1	TRBJ1-1	-	few
CASSRGTSGGRSDTQYF	TGCGCCAGCAGCCGCGGGACTAGCGGGGGGCGGTCAGATACGCAGTATTTT	TRBV5-1	TRBJ2-3	TRBD2	-
CASSSGSEQYF	TGTGCCAGCAGCTCTGGTTCCGAGCAGTACTTC	TRBV28	TRBJ2-7	-	many
CASTLAGVGDTQYF	TGTGCCAGCACACTAGCGGGAGTGGGAGATACGCAGTATTTT	TRBV28	TRBJ2-3	TRBD2	few
CASSFFAASGANTDTQYF	TGTGCCAGCAGCTTCTTTGCGGCAAGCGGAGCTAACACAGATACGCAGTATTTT	TRBV7-2	TRBJ2-3	-	many
CASSLGPEGDIQYF	TGTGCCAGCAGCTTGGGACCAGAGGGGGACATTCAGTACTTC	TRBV7-2	TRBJ2-4	-	many
CATSPEGDTNYGYTF	TGTGCCACCAGCCCCGAGGGGGATACTAACTATGGCTACACCTTC	TRBV15	TRBJ1-2	-	few
CATSRVVGTGDAYEQYF	TGTGCCACCAGCAGAGTGGTCGGAACAGGCGATGCCTACGAGCAGTACTTC	TRBV15	TRBJ2-7	-	few
CASSELRGLAGSTDTQYF	TGTGCCAGCAGTGAATTAAGAGGACTAGCGGGAAGCACAGATACGCAGTATTTT	TRBV25-1	TRBJ2-3	TRBD2	-
CASSLGAASYEQYF	TGTGCCAGCAGTTTGGGGGCTGCCTCCTACGAGCAGTACTTC	TRBV12-3/TRBV12-4	TRBJ2-7	-	many
CASSQSYEKKGDPNTEAFF	TGCGCCAGCAGTCAATCGTACGAGAAGAAGGGTGACCCGAACACTGAAGCTTTCTTT	TRBV23-1	TRBJ1-1	-	few